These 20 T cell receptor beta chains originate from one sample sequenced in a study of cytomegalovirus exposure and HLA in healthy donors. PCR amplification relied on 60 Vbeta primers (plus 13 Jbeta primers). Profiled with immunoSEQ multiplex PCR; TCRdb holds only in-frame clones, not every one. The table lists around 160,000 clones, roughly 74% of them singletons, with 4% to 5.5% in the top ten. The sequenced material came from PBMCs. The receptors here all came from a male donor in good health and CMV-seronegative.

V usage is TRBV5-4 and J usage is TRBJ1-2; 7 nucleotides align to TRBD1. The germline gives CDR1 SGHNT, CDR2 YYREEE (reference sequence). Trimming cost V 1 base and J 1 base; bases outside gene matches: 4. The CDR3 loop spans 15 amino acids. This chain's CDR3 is CASSLRDSFNYGYTF. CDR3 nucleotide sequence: TGTGCCAGCAGCTTGCGGGACAGCTTTAACTATGGCTACACCTTC. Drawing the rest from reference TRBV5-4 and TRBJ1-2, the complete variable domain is ETGVTQSPTHLIKTRGQQVTLRCSSQSGHNTVSWYQQALGQGPQFIFQYYREEENGRGNFPPRFSGLQFPNYSSELNVNALELDDSALYLCASSLRDSFNYGYTFGSGTRLTVV.

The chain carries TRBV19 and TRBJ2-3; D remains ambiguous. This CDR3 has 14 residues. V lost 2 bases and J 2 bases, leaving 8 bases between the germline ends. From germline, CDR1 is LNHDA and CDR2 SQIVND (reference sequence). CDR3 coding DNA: TGTGCCAGTAGTATAAGAGCGAACACAGATACGCAGTATTTT. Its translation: CASSIRANTDTQYF. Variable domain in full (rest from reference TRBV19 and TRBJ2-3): DGGITQSPKYLFRKEGQNVTLSCEQNLNHDAMYWYRQDPGQGLRLIYYSQIVNDFQKGDIAEGYSVSREKKESFPLTVTSAQKNPTAFYLCASSIRANTDTQYFGPGTRLTVL.

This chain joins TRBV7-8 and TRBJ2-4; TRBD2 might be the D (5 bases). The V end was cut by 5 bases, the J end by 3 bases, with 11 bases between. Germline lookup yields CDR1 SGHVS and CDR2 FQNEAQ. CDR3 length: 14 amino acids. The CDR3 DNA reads TGTGCCAGCAGCGGGGTTGGAGGCAAAAACATTCAGTACTTC. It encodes CASSGVGGKNIQYF.

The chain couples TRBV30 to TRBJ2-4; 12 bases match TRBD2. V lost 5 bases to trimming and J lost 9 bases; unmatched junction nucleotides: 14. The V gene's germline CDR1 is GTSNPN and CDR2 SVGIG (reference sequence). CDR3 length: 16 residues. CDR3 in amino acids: CAWLPATSGSGGIQYF. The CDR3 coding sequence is TGTGCCTGGCTCCCCGCGACTAGCGGGAGTGGGGGCATTCAGTACTTC.

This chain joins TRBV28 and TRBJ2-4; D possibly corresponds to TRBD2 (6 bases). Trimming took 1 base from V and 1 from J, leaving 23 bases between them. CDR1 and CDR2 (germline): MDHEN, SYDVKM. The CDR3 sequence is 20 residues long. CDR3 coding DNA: TGTGCCAGCAGTTTATCCATTTGGGTGGGCAGGGCGGGGGCCAAAAACATTCAGTACTTC. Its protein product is CASSLSIWVGRAGAKNIQYF.

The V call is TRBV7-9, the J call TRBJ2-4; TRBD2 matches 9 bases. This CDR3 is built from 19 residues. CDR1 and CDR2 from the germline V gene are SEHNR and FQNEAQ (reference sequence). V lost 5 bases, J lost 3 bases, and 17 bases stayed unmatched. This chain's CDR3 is CASSQYISGGISVKNIQYF. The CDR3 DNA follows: TGTGCCAGCAGCCAATACATTAGCGGGGGCATTTCGGTCAAAAACATTCAGTACTTC. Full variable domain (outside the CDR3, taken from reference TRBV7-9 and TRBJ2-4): DTGVSQNPRHKITKRGQNVTFRCDPISEHNRLYWYRQTLGQGPEFLTYFQNEAQLEKSRLLSDRFSAERPKGSFSTLEIQRTEQGDSAMYLCASSQYISGGISVKNIQYFGAGTRLSVL.

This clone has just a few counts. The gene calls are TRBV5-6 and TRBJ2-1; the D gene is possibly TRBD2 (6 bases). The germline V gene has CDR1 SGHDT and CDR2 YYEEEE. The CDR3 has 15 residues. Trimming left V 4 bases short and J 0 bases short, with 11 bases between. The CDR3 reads CASSDSGASYNEQFF. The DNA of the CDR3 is TGTGCCAGCAGCGATAGCGGTGCCTCCTACAATGAGCAGTTCTTC.

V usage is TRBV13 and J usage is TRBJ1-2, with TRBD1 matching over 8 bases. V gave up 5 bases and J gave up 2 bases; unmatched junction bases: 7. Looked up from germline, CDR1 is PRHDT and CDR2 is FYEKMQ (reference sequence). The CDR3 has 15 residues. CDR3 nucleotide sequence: TGTGCCAGCAGCCCGGAGAGACAGGGGAACTATGGCTACACCTTC. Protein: CASSPERQGNYGYTF.

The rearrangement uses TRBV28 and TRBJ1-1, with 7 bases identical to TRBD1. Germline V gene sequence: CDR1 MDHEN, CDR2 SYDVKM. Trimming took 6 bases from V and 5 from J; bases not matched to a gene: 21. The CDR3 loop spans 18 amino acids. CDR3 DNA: TGTGCCAGCAGCTCAACCATTAGGACAGGCTCCGAGCGGACTGAAGCTTTCTTT. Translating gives CASSSTIRTGSERTEAFF.

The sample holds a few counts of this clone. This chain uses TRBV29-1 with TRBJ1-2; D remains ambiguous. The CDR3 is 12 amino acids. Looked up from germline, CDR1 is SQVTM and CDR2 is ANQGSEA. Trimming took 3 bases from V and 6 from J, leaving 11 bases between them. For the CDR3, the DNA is TGCAGCGTTGACGGGTGGTTTGATGGCTACACCTTC. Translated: CSVDGWFDGYTF.

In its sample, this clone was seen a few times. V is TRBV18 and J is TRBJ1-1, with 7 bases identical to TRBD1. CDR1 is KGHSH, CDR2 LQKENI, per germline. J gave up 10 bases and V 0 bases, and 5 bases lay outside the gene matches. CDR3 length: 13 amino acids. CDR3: CASSPPTGTAAFF. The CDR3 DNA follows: TGTGCCAGCTCACCACCGACCGGGACAGCAGCTTTCTTT.

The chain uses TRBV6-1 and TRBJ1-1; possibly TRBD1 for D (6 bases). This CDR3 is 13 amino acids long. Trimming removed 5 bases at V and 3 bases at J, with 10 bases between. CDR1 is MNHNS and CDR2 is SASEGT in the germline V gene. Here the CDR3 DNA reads TGTGCCAGCAGTCCCGAGGGGGACACTGAAGCTTTCTTT. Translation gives CASSPEGDTEAFF.

The CDR3 loop reads CASSGGLNYNEQFF. For the CDR3, the DNA is TGTGCCAGCAGCGGTGGTCTAAACTACAATGAGCAGTTCTTC. This sequence joins TRBV27 and TRBJ2-1; D is unclear. The germline gives CDR1 MNHEY, CDR2 SMNVEV (reference sequence). V gave up 6 bases and J gave up 3 bases, with 12 bases separating them. The CDR3 is made up of 14 amino acids.

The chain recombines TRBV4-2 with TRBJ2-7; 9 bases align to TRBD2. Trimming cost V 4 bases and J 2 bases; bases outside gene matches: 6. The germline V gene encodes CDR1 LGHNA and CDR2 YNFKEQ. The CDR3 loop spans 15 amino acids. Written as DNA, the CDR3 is TGTGCCAGCAGCCCAAGGACTAGCGAAACCTACGAGCAGTACTTC. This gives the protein CASSPRTSETYEQYF.

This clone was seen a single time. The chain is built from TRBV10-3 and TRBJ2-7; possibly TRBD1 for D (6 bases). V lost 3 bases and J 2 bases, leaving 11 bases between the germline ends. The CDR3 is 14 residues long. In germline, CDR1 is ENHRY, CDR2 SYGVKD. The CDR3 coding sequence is TGTGCCATCAGTGAAGTGGGGGCAGCCTACGAGCAGTACTTC. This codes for CAISEVGAAYEQYF.

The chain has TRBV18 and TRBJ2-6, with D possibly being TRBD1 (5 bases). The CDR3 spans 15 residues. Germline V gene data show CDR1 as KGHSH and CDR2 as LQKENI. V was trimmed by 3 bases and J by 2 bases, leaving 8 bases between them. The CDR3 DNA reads TGTGCCAGCTCACCTGACAGCGCTGGGGCCAACGTCCTGACTTTC. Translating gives CASSPDSAGANVLTF.

CDR3 bases: TGTGCCAGCAGCTCAGGGATCTATGGCTACACCTTC. As protein: CASSSGIYGYTF. The rearrangement uses TRBV7-9 and TRBJ1-2; D is perhaps TRBD1 (5 bases). Looked up from germline, CDR1 is SEHNR and CDR2 is FQNEAQ (reference sequence). Trimming shortened V by 4 bases and J by 4 bases, and 7 bases separated the two germline ends. This CDR3 is 12 amino acids long.

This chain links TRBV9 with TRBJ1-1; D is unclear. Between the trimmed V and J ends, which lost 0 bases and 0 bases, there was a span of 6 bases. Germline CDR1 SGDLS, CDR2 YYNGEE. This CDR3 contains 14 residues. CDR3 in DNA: TGTGCCAGCAGCGTAGTCCAGATGAACACTGAAGCTTTCTTT. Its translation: CASSVVQMNTEAFF.

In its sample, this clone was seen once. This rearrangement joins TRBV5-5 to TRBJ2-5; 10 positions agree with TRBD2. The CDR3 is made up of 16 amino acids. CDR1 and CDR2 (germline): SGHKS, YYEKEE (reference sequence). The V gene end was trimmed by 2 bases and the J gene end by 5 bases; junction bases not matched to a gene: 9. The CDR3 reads CASSFLSSGRAETQYF. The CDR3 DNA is TGTGCCAGCAGCTTCCTGAGCAGCGGGAGGGCGGAGACCCAGTACTTC.

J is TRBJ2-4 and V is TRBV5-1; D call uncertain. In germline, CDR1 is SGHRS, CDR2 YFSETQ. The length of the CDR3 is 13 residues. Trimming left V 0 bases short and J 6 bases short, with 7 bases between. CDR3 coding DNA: TGCGCCAGCAGCTTGGAGCCGGTAAACATTCAGTACTTC. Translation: CASSLEPVNIQYF. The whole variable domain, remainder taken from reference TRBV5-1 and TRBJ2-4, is KAGVTQTPRYLIKTRGQQVTLSCSPISGHRSVSWYQQTPGQGLQFLFEYFSETQRNKGNFPGRFSGRQFSNSRSEMNVSTLELGDSALYLCASSLEPVNIQYFGAGTRLSVL.